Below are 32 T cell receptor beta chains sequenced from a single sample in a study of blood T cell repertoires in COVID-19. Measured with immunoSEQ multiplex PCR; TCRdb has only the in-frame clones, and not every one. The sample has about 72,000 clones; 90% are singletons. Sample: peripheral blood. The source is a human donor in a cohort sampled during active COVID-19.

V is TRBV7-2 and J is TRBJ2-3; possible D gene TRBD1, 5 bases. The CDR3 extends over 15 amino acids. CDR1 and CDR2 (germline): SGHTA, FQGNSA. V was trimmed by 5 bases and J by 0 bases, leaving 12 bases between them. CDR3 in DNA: TGTGCCAGCAGCACCAGCAGGGTTAGCACAGATACGCAGTATTTT. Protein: CASSTSRVSTDTQYF.

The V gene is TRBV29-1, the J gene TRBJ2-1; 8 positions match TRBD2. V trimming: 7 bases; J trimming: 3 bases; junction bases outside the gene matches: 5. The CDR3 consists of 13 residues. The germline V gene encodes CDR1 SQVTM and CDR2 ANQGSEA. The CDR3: CSGRLASYNEQFF. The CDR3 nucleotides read TGCAGCGGTAGACTAGCGAGCTACAATGAGCAGTTCTTC.

The CDR3: CASSQETGNLNSPLHF. Written as DNA, the CDR3 is TGCGCCAGCAGCCAAGAAACAGGGAACCTCAATTCACCCCTCCACTTT. J is TRBJ1-6 and V is TRBV4-1; tentative D call: TRBD1 (6 bases). Trimming shortened V by 0 bases and J by 7 bases, and 13 bases separated the two germline ends. The CDR3 runs to 16 residues. From germline, CDR1 is MGHRA and CDR2 YSYEKL.

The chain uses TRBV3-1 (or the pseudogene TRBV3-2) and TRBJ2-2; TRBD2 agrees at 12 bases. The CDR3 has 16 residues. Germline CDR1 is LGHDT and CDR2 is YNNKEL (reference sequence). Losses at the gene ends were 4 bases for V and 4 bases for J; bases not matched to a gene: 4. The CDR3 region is CASSRLAGGRTGELFF. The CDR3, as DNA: TGTGCCAGCAGCCGTCTAGCGGGAGGGCGCACCGGGGAGCTGTTTTTT.

The DNA for the CDR3 is TGTGCCAGCAGCTTAACGGTCAGACTCACAGATACGCAGTATTTT. As protein: CASSLTVRLTDTQYF. The gene calls are TRBV7-9 and TRBJ2-3; no clear D gene. The CDR3 extends over 15 amino acids. The V end lost 2 bases, the J end lost 2 bases, and 11 bases lay between the germline ends. Germline assignment: CDR1 SEHNR and CDR2 FQNEAQ (reference sequence). The whole variable domain, remainder taken from reference TRBV7-9 and TRBJ2-3, is DTGVSQNPRHKITKRGQNVTFRCDPISEHNRLYWYRQTLGQGPEFLTYFQNEAQLEKSRLLSDRFSAERPKGSFSTLEIQRTEQGDSAMYLCASSLTVRLTDTQYFGPGTRLTVL.

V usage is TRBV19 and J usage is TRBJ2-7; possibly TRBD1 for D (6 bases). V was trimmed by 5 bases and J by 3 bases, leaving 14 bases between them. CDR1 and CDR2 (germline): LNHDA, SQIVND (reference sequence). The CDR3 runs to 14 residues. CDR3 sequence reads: CASSVRETGYEQYF. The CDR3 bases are TGTGCCAGTAGTGTCCGAGAGACAGGCTACGAGCAGTACTTC.

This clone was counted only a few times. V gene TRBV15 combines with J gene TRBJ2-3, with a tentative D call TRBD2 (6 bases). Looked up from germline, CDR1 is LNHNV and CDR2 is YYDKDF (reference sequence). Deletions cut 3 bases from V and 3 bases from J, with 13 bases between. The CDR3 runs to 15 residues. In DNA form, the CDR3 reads TGTGCCACCAGCAGTCTCGGGAGCAGGACAGATACGCAGTATTTT. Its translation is CATSSLGSRTDTQYF.

The CDR3 sequence: CASSLGQGYNEQFF. The CDR3 DNA sequence: TGTGCCAGCAGCCTCGGACAGGGGTACAATGAGCAGTTCTTC. The chain has TRBV7-2 and TRBJ2-1; TRBD1 agrees at 9 bases. The CDR3 consists of 14 residues. The J segment lost 4 bases and the V segment lost 5 bases, leaving 3 bases of the junction unmatched. Germline CDR1 is SGHTA and CDR2 is FQGNSA.

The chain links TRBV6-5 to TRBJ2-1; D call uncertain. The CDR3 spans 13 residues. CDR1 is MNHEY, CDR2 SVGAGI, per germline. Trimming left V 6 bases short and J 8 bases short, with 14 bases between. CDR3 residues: CASRKEETDEQFF. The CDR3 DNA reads TGTGCCAGCAGGAAAGAGGAGACGGATGAGCAGTTCTTC.

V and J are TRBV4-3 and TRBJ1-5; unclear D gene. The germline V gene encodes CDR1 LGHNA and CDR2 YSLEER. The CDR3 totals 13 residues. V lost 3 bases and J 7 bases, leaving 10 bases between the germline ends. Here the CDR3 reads CASSQAVHQPQHF. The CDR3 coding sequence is TGCGCCAGCAGCCAGGCCGTCCACCAGCCCCAGCATTTT.

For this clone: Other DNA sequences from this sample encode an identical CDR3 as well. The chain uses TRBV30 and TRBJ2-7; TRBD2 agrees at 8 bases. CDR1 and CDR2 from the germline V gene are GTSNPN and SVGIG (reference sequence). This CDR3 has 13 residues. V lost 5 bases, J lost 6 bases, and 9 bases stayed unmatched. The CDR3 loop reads CAWRGGPGGEQYF. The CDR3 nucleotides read TGTGCCTGGCGGGGGGGCCCGGGGGGCGAGCAGTACTTC. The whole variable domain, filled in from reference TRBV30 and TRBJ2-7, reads SQTIHQWPATLVQPVGSPLSLECTVEGTSNPNLYWYRQAAGRGLQLLFYSVGIGQISSEVPQNLSASRPQDRQFILSSKKLLLSDSGFYLCAWRGGPGGEQYFGPGTRLTVT.

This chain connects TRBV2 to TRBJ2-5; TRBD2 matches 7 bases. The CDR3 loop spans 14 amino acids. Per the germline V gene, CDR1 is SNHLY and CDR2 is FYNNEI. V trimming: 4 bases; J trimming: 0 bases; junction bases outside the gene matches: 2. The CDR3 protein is CASSGGTNQETQYF. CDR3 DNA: TGTGCCAGCAGTGGGGGGACTAACCAAGAGACCCAGTACTTC.

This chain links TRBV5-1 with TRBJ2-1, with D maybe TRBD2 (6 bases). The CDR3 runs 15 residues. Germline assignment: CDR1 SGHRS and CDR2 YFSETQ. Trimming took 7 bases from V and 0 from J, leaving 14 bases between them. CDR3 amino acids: CASGTGLRSYNEQFF. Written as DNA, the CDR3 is TGCGCCAGCGGAACGGGACTTCGCTCCTACAATGAGCAGTTCTTC.

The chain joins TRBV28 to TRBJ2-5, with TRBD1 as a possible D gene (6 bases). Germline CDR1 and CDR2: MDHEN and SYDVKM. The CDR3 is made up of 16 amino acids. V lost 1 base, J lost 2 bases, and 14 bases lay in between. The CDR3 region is CASSLLEGGQQETQYF. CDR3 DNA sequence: TGTGCCAGCAGTTTATTAGAAGGTGGACAGCAAGAGACCCAGTACTTC. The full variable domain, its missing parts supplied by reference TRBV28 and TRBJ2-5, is DVKVTQSSRYLVKRTGEKVFLECVQDMDHENMFWYRQDPGLGLRLIYFSYDVKMKEKGDIPEGYSVSREKKERFSLILESASTNQTSMYLCASSLLEGGQQETQYFGPGTRLLVL.

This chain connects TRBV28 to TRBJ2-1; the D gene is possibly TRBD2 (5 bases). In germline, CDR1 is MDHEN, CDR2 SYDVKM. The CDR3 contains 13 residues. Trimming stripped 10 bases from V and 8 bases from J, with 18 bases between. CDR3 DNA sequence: TGTGCCACCATAGTCGGGGTCGGACATGAGCAGTTCTTC. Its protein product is CATIVGVGHEQFF.

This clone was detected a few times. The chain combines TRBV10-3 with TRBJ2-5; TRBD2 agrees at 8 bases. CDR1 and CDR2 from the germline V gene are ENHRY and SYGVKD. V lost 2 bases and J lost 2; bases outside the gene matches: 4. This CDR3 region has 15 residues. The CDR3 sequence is CAISEASGPQETQYF. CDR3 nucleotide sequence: TGTGCCATCAGTGAGGCTAGCGGGCCTCAAGAGACCCAGTACTTC.

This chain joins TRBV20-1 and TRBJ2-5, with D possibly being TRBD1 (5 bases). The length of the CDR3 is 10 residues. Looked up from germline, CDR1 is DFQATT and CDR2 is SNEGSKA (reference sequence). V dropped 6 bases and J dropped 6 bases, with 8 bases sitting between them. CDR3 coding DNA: TGCAGTGCAAACAGGCAGACCCAGTACTTC. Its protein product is CSANRQTQYF.

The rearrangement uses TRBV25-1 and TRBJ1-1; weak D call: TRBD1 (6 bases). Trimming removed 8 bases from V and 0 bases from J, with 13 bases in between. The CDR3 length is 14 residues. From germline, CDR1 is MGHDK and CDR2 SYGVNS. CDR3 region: CASGSGQMNTEAFF. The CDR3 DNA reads TGTGCCAGCGGGTCCGGACAGATGAACACTGAAGCTTTCTTT.

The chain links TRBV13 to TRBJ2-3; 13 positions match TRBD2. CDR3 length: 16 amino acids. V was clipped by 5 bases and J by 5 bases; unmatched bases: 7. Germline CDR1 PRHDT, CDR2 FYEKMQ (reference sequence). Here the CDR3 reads CASSVWTSGSQDTQYF. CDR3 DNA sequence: TGTGCCAGCAGCGTATGGACTAGCGGGAGCCAAGATACGCAGTATTTT.

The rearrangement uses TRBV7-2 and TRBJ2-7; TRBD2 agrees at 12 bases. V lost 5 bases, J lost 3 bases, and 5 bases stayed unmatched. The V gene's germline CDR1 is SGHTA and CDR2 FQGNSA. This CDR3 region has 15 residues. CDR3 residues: CASSQTSGRIYEQYF. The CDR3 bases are TGTGCCAGCAGCCAAACTAGCGGGAGGATCTACGAGCAGTACTTC.

The CDR3 nucleotides are TGCGCCAGCAGCACCCGGGACAGGGATGGGACCCAGTACTTC. Its protein product is CASSTRDRDGTQYF. J is TRBJ2-5 and V is TRBV4-1; 9 bases align to TRBD1. CDR1 and CDR2 (germline): MGHRA, YSYEKL. The CDR3 is made up of 14 amino acids. After removal of 5 bases from V and 7 bases from J, the junction contained 8 bases not matched to a gene.

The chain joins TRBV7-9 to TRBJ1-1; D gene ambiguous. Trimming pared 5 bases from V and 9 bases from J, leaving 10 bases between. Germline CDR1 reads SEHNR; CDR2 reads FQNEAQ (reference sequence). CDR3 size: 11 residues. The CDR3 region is CASSATAQAFF. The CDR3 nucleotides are TGTGCCAGCAGCGCCACAGCCCAAGCTTTCTTT.

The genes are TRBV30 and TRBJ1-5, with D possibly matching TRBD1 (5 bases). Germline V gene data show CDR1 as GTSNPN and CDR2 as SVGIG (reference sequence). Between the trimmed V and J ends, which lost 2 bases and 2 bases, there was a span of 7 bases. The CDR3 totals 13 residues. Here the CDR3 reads CAWSLGGNQPQHF. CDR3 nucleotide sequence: TGTGCCTGGAGTCTAGGGGGCAATCAGCCCCAGCATTTT.

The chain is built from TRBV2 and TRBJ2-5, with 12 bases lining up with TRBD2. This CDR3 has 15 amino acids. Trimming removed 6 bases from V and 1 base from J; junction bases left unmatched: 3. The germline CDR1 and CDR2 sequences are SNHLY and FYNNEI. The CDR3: CASRGLAGSQETQYF. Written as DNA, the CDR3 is TGTGCCAGCAGGGGACTAGCGGGCTCCCAAGAGACCCAGTACTTC.

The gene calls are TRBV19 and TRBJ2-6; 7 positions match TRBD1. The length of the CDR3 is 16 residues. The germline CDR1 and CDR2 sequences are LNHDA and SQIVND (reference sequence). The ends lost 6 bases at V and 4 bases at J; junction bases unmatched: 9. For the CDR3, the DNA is TGTGCCAGTAGAGGGACAGAGCTTCGGGGGGCCAACGTCCTGACTTTC. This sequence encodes CASRGTELRGANVLTF.

As DNA, the CDR3 is TGTGCCAGCAGTTTTATAGGCCAGGGGGGCGATCAGCCCCAGCATTTT. Protein product: CASSFIGQGGDQPQHF. V and J are TRBV27 and TRBJ1-5; 7 nucleotides agree with TRBD1. This CDR3 contains 16 residues. CDR1 is MNHEY, CDR2 SMNVEV, per germline (reference sequence). The ends lost 3 bases at V and 5 bases at J; junction bases unmatched: 10.

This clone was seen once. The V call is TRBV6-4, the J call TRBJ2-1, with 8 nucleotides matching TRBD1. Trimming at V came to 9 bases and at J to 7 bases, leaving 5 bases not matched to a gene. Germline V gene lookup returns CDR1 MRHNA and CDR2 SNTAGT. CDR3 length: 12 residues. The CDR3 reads CARSNRGNEQFF. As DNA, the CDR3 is TGTGCCAGATCAAACAGGGGGAATGAGCAGTTCTTC.

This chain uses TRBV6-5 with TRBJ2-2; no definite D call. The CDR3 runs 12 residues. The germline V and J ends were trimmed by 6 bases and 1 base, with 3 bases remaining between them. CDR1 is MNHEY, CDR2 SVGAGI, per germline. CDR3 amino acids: CASSRNTGELFF. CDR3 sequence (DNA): TGTGCCAGCAGCCGGAACACCGGGGAGCTGTTTTTT.

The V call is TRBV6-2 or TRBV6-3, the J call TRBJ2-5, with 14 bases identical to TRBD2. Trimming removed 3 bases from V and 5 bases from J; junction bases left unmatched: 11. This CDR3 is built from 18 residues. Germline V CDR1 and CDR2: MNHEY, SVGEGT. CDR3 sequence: CASSYSETSGRAWETQYF. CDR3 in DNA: TGTGCCAGCAGTTATTCCGAGACTAGCGGGAGGGCCTGGGAGACCCAGTACTTC.

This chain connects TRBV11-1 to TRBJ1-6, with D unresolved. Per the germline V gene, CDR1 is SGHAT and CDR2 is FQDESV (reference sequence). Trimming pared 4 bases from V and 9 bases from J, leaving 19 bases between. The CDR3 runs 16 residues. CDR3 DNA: TGTGCCAGCAGCTACGGGAGAGGTATCCTGACTTCACCCCTCCACTTT. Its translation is CASSYGRGILTSPLHF.

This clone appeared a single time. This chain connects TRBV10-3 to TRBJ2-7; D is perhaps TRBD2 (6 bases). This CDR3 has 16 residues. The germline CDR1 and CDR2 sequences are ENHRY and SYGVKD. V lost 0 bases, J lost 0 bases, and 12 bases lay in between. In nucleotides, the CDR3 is TGTGCCATCAGTGAGTCGGAGGGCCGAAGCTCCTACGAGCAGTACTTC. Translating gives CAISESEGRSSYEQYF.

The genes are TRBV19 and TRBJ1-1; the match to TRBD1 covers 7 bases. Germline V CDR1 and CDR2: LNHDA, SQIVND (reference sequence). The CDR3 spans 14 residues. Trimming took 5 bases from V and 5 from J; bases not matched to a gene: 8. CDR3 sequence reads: CASSPRTGRTEAFF. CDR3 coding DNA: TGTGCCAGTAGTCCTCGGACAGGCCGGACTGAAGCTTTCTTT.